The rows below give T cell receptor beta chains drawn from one sample of a study of human T cells and chemical hapten exposure. One entry per CDR3 protein, called by TCRdb with MiXCR from the RACE reads. The sample includes under 100,000 distinct CDR3 sequences, less than 14% of them seen just once. The material sequenced was whole blood, taken in connection with sensitization to the hapten diphenylcyclopropenone (DPC). The receptor source for this set is a woman aged 50 to 65 with alopecia areata. Some clones in this sample may be carry-over from other donors' samples. CDR3s include the opening cysteine and the closing phenylalanine or tryptophan. Each record gives: CDR3 length, clone size, J gene, D gene, V gene, CDR3 DNA, CDR3 protein. D genes are given only for firm matches. Size tells how often a clone was seen (once, few, many) or the class of an expanded clone, and some rows leave it out.

16,many,TRBJ2-1,TRBD2,TRBV18,TGTGCCAGCTCACCACGGACTAGCGGGGATAACAATGAGCAGTTCTTC,CASSPRTSGDNNEQFF
13,many,TRBJ2-7,TRBD1,TRBV6-2/TRBV6-3,TGTGCCAGCGTCCGGGACAGAGACTACGAGCAGTACTTC,CASVRDRDYEQYF
15,many,TRBJ1-5,NA,TRBV5-1,TGCGCCAGCAGCTTGGTAGGCGATAGCAATCAGCCCCAGCATTTT,CASSLVGDSNQPQHF
12,NA,TRBJ2-3,NA,TRBV15,TGTGCCACCAGCAGAGATTTGGATACGCAGTATTTT,CATSRDLDTQYF
15,many,TRBJ2-1,NA,TRBV6-1,TGTGCCAGCAATGGGGGCCAGGGTACAAAAAATGAGCAGTTCTTC,CASNGGQGTKNEQFF
15,NA,TRBJ1-1,NA,TRBV4-1,TGCGCCAGCAGCCTCACCGTACAGATGAACACTGAAGCTTTCTTT,CASSLTVQMNTEAFF
14,many,TRBJ2-1,TRBD1,TRBV5-1,TGCGCCAGCAGCATACAGACAGGGACCAATGAGCAGTTCTTC,CASSIQTGTNEQFF
16,many,TRBJ1-3,NA,TRBV4-2,TGTGCCAGCAGCCAACTACAGGTGACCTCTGGAAACACCATATATTTT,CASSQLQVTSGNTIYF
13,many,TRBJ2-4,NA,TRBV27,TGTGCCAGCAGCTCCCCCGCCAAAAACATTCAGTACTTC,CASSSPAKNIQYF
13,many,TRBJ1-2,NA,TRBV5-1,TGCGCCAGCAGCTTGGAAGGAGCTGGGGGCTACACCTTC,CASSLEGAGGYTF
13,few,TRBJ1-2,TRBD1,TRBV18,TGTGCCAGCTCAGGACAGGGGGACTATGGCTACACCTTC,CASSGQGDYGYTF
13,once,TRBJ2-7,NA,TRBV13,TGTGCCAGCAGCCAACTCGGGGTTGCCGAGCAGTACTTC,CASSQLGVAEQYF
14,many,TRBJ2-7,TRBD1,TRBV12-3/TRBV12-4,TGTGCCAGCAGCCCGGGACAGGGGGTCTACGAGCAGTACTTC,CASSPGQGVYEQYF
13,few,TRBJ2-7,NA,TRBV12-3/TRBV12-4,TGTGCCAGCAGTTTCAGCCGTGTCTACGAGCAGTACTTC,CASSFSRVYEQYF
13,many,TRBJ1-6,NA,TRBV2,TGTGCCAGCAGTGGGCAGCAAAAAACACCCCTCCACTTT,CASSGQQKTPLHF
14,once,TRBJ2-2,NA,TRBV29-1,TGCAGCGTTGGAAGCGGGTATGGGGGCGGGGAGCTGTTTTTT,CSVGSGYGGGELFF
11,few,TRBJ2-5,NA,TRBV29-1,TGCAGCGGAGGTAGCGCAGAGACCCAGTACTTC,CSGGSAETQYF
14,NA,TRBJ2-7,NA,TRBV30,TGTGCCTGGGGGGGGCCGGGACTCAGATACGAGCAGTACTTC,CAWGGPGLRYEQYF
14,NA,TRBJ1-4,TRBD1,TRBV6-6,TGTGCCAGCAGCCGACAGGGATATAATGAAAAACTGTTTTTT,CASSRQGYNEKLFF
13,many,TRBJ2-1,NA,TRBV2,TGTGCCAGCACCAAGACTAGTCCCCCTGAGCAGTTCTTC,CASTKTSPPEQFF
15,NA,TRBJ2-1,NA,TRBV7-2,TGTGCCAGCAGCTTAGTTGGAGAGTCCTACAATGAGCAGTTCTTC,CASSLVGESYNEQFF
12,few,TRBJ1-3,NA,TRBV29-1,TGCAGCGTTGCACACCGAGGAAACACCATATATTTT,CSVAHRGNTIYF
13,few,TRBJ1-5,NA,TRBV29-1,TGCAGCGCAACCTTTGGACAGAATCAGCCCCAGCATTTT,CSATFGQNQPQHF
17,few,TRBJ1-2,TRBD1,TRBV12-3/TRBV12-4,TGTGCCAGCAGACCCGGGACAGCCCTGTCGGTAGTCTATGGCTACACCTTC,CASRPGTALSVVYGYTF
14,NA,TRBJ1-2,TRBD1,TRBV28,TGTGCCAGCAGGCTCAGGGGGCTGGGCTATGGCTACACCTTC,CASRLRGLGYGYTF
17,many,TRBJ1-5,TRBD1,TRBV15,TGTGCCACCAGCAGAGACGGGACAGGGGCCTTCGGGCAGCCCCAGCATTTT,CATSRDGTGAFGQPQHF
12,NA,TRBJ2-7,NA,TRBV6-6,TGTGCCAGCAGTTACGTTTCCTACGAGCAGTACTTC,CASSYVSYEQYF
15,many,TRBJ2-5,TRBD1,TRBV6-2/TRBV6-3,TGTGCCAGCAGGGACCCGAACAGGGGAAAAGAGACCCAGTACTTC,CASRDPNRGKETQYF
15,NA,TRBJ1-5,NA,TRBV21-1,TGTGCCAGCAGGCGGTATGGGGCGGGTTATCAGCCCCAGCATTTT,CASRRYGAGYQPQHF
15,few,TRBJ2-7,TRBD1,TRBV28,TGTGCCAGCAGGTCCCGGGACAGGGGGCCCTACGAGCAGTACTTC,CASRSRDRGPYEQYF
15,many,TRBJ1-5,TRBD1,TRBV11-2,TGTGCCAGCAGCATTGGGACAGGCTCCTATCAGCCCCAGCATTTT,CASSIGTGSYQPQHF
14,many,TRBJ2-3,TRBD1,TRBV11-3,TGTGCCAGCAGCTCAGGACAGGGTCCAGATACGCAGTATTTT,CASSSGQGPDTQYF
17,many,TRBJ2-5,TRBD2,TRBV6-6,TGTGCCAGCAGTTATGCGGCTAGCGGGAGGGCCAGAGAGACCCAGTACTTC,CASSYAASGRARETQYF
20,many,TRBJ2-5,NA,TRBV21-1,TGTGCCAGCAGCCCTAGAGACAGAAGAAAGCGTGTGATTAACCAAGAGACCCAGTACTTC,CASSPRDRRKRVINQETQYF
17,few,TRBJ2-7,TRBD2,TRBV3-1,TGTGCCAGCAGCCCTCTAGGGACTAGCGGCCCCTCCTACGAGCAGTACTTC,CASSPLGTSGPSYEQYF
12,once,TRBJ2-7,TRBD2,TRBV29-1,TGCAGCGTCCCGGGACTAGCAAACGAGCAGTACTTC,CSVPGLANEQYF